One sample yielded the 15 T cell receptor beta chains listed below, sequenced in a study of T cells in Graves' hyperthyroidism and ophthalmopathy. TCR beta CDR3 regions were amplified from RNA. In the first-round RT-PCR of the TCR CDR3, the HTBI primer set was used. TCRdb processed the multiplex PCR reads anew with MiXCR; each CDR3 protein has one entry. The table has 500,000 to 600,000 distinct CDR3 sequences, approximately 16% seen once; the top ten hold 15% to 20%. Sequencing was carried out using blood. The receptors stem from a woman between 18 and 29 years old with Graves' hyperthyroidism.

This clonotype appeared a few times. This chain links TRBV4-2 with TRBJ1-3; D gene uncertain. CDR1 and CDR2 (germline): LGHNA, YNFKEQ. This CDR3 is 15 amino acids long. Trimming took off 5 bases at V and 2 bases at J, with 13 bases between the two ends. CDR3 amino acids: CASSDRRAAGNTIYF. The DNA for the CDR3 is TGTGCCAGCAGCGATCGCCGGGCCGCTGGAAACACCATATATTTT.

This clonotype was recorded many times. The CDR3 region has the DNA TGCAGTGCGGGGGCTCGGACTAGCGGCACAGATACGCAGTATTTT. Encoded protein: CSAGARTSGTDTQYF. V and J are TRBV20-1 and TRBJ2-3; TRBD2 agrees at 9 bases. Trimming cost V 6 bases and J 1 base; bases outside gene matches: 8. CDR3 length: 15 amino acids. Germline V gene data show CDR1 as DFQATT and CDR2 as SNEGSKA (reference sequence).

This clonotype was detected only once. The chain joins TRBV20-1 to TRBJ2-3, with 7 bases lining up with TRBD2. From germline, CDR1 is DFQATT and CDR2 SNEGSKA (reference sequence). V was pared by 6 bases and J by 4 bases, with 10 bases of the junction left unmatched. The length of the CDR3 is 14 residues. The CDR3 bases are TGCAGTGCGAGTCTAGCGGCGGGCGCAGATACGCAGTATTTT. Translated: CSASLAAGADTQYF.

In this sample, this clonotype turned up many times. The chain combines TRBV20-1 with TRBJ2-7; no reliable D call. Germline lookup yields CDR1 DFQATT and CDR2 SNEGSKA (reference sequence). V was shortened by 0 bases and J by 0 bases, with 12 bases between the two germline ends. CDR3 length: 15 residues. The CDR3 protein is CSARDLSVGSYEQYF. The CDR3 DNA is TGCAGTGCTAGAGATTTATCGGTCGGCTCCTACGAGCAGTACTTC.

This chain uses TRBV15 with TRBJ2-7; D gene unclear. CDR1 and CDR2 (germline): LNHNV, YYDKDF (reference sequence). With 4 bases removed from V and 5 bases from J, the gap between germline ends came to 15 bases. This CDR3 region has 14 residues. In DNA, the CDR3 is TGTGCCACCAGCATGTTCATGGTCCCTAACGAGCAGTACTTC. Translation gives CATSMFMVPNEQYF.

The sample holds a few counts of this clonotype. The rearrangement links TRBV18 to TRBJ2-2, with a weak D call TRBD2 (6 bases). Germline V gives CDR1 KGHSH, CDR2 LQKENI. The CDR3 covers 16 residues. Trimming cost V 2 bases and J 0 bases, with 10 bases left between them. The CDR3 nucleotides read TGTGCCAGCTCACCATTGGAGGGTGCGAACACCGGGGAGCTGTTTTTT. This translates into CASSPLEGANTGELFF.

At least ten counts were recorded for this clonotype. The chain has TRBV12-3 or TRBV12-4 and TRBJ1-2, with D unclear. The CDR3 totals 13 residues. V lost 5 bases and J 4 bases, leaving 11 bases between the germline ends. CDR3: CASSQDGPYGYTF. The DNA of the CDR3 is TGTGCCAGCAGTCAAGACGGTCCCTATGGCTACACCTTC.

This clonotype has more than one count but fewer than ten. This may be a read error, as it is one base from a much larger clone. The chain recombines TRBV11-3 with TRBJ2-1; 9 nucleotides agree with TRBD2. The CDR3 totals 15 residues. CDR1 SGHNT and CDR2 YENEEA come from the germline V gene. Here the CDR3 DNA reads TGTGCCAGCAGCGCGGGGGGGCCATCCTACAATGAGCAGTGCTTC. Translated, it gives CASSAGGPSYNEQCF. The entire variable domain, with the rest obtained from reference TRBV11-3 and TRBJ2-1, is as follows: EAGVVQSPRYKIIEKKQPVAFWCNPISGHNTLYWYLQNLGQGPELLIRYENEEAVDDSQLPKDRFSAERLKGVDSTLKIQPAELGDSAVYLCASSAGGPSYNEQCFGPGTRLTVL.

This clonotype was recorded at least ten times. This sequence joins TRBV6-1 and TRBJ1-5; D remains unclear. Per the germline V gene, CDR1 is MNHNS and CDR2 is SASEGT. The CDR3 is 12 residues long. V lost 6 bases and J 9 bases, leaving 12 bases between the germline ends. The CDR3: CASSALHWPQHF. The CDR3 nucleotides are TGTGCCAGCAGCGCTTTACATTGGCCCCAGCATTTT.

In this sample, this clonotype turned up many times. The rearrangement joins TRBV2 to TRBJ2-7; D remains unclear. This CDR3 region has 11 residues. Trimming took off 2 bases at V and 2 bases at J, with 1 base between the two ends. Germline V gene data show CDR1 as SNHLY and CDR2 as FYNNEI. This CDR3 reads CASSETYEQYF. The CDR3 coding sequence is TGTGCCAGCAGTGAAACCTACGAGCAGTACTTC.

This clonotype was seen at least ten times. The genes are TRBV20-1 and TRBJ2-7; 10 positions match TRBD2. V gave up 3 bases and J gave up 5 bases; unmatched junction bases: 10. Germline CDR1 is DFQATT and CDR2 is SNEGSKA (reference sequence). The CDR3 is 15 amino acids. CDR3 amino acids: CSARPSGRAGHEQYF. The CDR3, as DNA: TGCAGTGCTAGGCCCAGCGGGAGGGCCGGCCACGAGCAGTACTTC.

This clonotype was seen at least ten times. The chain employs TRBV20-1 and TRBJ1-2; 10 nucleotides align to TRBD1. Germline assignment: CDR1 DFQATT and CDR2 SNEGSKA (reference sequence). The CDR3 spans 14 residues. V was pared by 6 bases and J by 4 bases, with 8 bases of the junction left unmatched. CDR3 amino acids: CSAQYRDRGYGYTF. The CDR3 nucleotides read TGCAGTGCCCAGTACCGGGACAGGGGCTATGGCTACACCTTC.

This clonotype appeared many times. The chain has TRBV28 and TRBJ1-5; D may be TRBD1 (5 bases). Germline assignment: CDR1 MDHEN and CDR2 SYDVKM. The CDR3 runs to 13 residues. V lost 6 bases and J lost 10, with 16 bases in between. The CDR3, as DNA: TGTGCCAGCAGCCAGGGACCTCCAATTCCCCAGCATTTT. Amino acids: CASSQGPPIPQHF.

With regard to this clonotype: A much larger clone is a single base away; this may be a read error. The V and J genes are TRBV7-3 and TRBJ2-2; 15 bases are a match to TRBD2. The CDR3 totals 18 residues. Losses at the gene ends were 4 bases for V and 2 bases for J; bases not matched to a gene: 5. CDR1 is SGHTA, CDR2 FQGTGA, per germline. CDR3 protein: CASSWTSGGAGNTGELFF. The CDR3, as DNA: TGTGCCAGCAGCTGGACTAGCGGGGGGGCCGGTAACACCGGGGAGCTGTTTTTT.

This clonotype appeared many times. J is TRBJ2-5 and V is TRBV12-3 or TRBV12-4; 8 nucleotides agree with TRBD1. Trimming cost V 11 bases and J 5 bases; bases outside gene matches: 7. CDR3 length: 12 amino acids. CDR3 sequence: CASQGAGETQYF. The CDR3 nucleotides are TGTGCCTCCCAGGGGGCTGGGGAGACCCAGTACTTC.